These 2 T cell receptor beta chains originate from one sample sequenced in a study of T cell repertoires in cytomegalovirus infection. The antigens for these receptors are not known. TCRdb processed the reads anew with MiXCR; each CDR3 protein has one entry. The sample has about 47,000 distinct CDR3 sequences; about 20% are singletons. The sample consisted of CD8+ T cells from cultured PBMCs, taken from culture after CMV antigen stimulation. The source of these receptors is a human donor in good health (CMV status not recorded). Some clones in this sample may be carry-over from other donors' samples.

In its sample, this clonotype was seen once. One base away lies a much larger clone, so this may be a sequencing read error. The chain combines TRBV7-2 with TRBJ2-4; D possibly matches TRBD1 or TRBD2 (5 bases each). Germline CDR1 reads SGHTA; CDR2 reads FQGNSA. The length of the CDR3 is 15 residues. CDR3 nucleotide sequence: TGTGCCAGCAGCTTAGCGGACGGGGCCAAAAACAGTCAGTACTTC. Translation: CASSLADGAKNSQYF.

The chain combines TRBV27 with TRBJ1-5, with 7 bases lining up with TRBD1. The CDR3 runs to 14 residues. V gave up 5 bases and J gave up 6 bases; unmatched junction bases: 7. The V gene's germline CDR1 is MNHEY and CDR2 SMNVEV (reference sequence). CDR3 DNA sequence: TGTGCCAGCAGTGTCGACAGGGTTAGTCAGCCCCAGCATTTT. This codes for CASSVDRVSQPQHF.